This is a list of T cell receptor beta chains from one sample in a study of cytomegalovirus exposure and HLA in healthy donors. Here immunoSEQ multiplex PCR was the method, and the copy in TCRdb shows in-frame clones only, minus some. This table holds 58,000 or so clones, around 75% found once. The sample comprised PBMCs. These receptors all stem from a middle-aged woman in good health and CMV-seropositive. CDR3s include the opening cysteine and the closing phenylalanine or tryptophan. The D gene is left open where the match is weak. Clone size, where shown, is once, few, many, or a class for clones that have expanded.

size,J,D,V,CDR3,DNA
NA,TRBJ2-5,NA,TRBV6-5,CASREDALQKTQYF,TGTGCCAGCAGGGAGGACGCGCTCCAGAAGACCCAGTACTTC
NA,TRBJ1-4,NA,TRBV5-6,CASSGAGPGANEKLFF,TGTGCCAGCAGTGGGGCAGGGCCTGGGGCTAATGAAAAACTGTTTTTT
few,TRBJ2-3,NA,TRBV29-1,CSSKKTVSSTDTQYF,TGCAGCTCGAAAAAGACAGTTTCTAGCACAGATACGCAGTATTTT
NA,TRBJ1-1,NA,TRBV19,CASSFRGGGTEAFF,TGTGCCAGTAGTTTCAGAGGGGGAGGGACTGAAGCTTTCTTT
NA,TRBJ1-5,NA,TRBV6-6,CASRQGNQPQHF,TGTGCCAGCAGGCAGGGGAATCAGCCCCAGCATTTT
NA,TRBJ1-6,NA,TRBV7-8,CASSLVVRGNSPLHF,TGTGCCAGCAGCTTAGTGGTCAGGGGAAATTCACCCCTCCACTTT
NA,TRBJ2-1,TRBD1,TRBV18,CASSPGQGFRNEQFF,TGTGCCAGCTCACCGGGACAGGGGTTTCGCAATGAGCAGTTCTTC
NA,TRBJ1-2,NA,TRBV15,CATSRDRGGYTF,TGTGCCACCAGCAGAGATAGGGGGGGCTACACCTTC
NA,TRBJ2-3,NA,TRBV19,CASSIGLSSTDTQCF,TGTGCCAGTAGTATCGGCCTCTCTAGCACAGATACGCAGTGTTTT
NA,TRBJ2-1,NA,TRBV15,CATSRGWGGNYNEQFF,TGTGCCACCAGCAGAGGGTGGGGGGGCAATTACAATGAGCAGTTCTTC
NA,TRBJ2-6,TRBD2,TRBV19,CASSTRGGAISGANVLTF,TGTGCCAGTAGTACCCGGGGGGGCGCTATCTCTGGGGCCAACGTCCTGACTTTC
NA,TRBJ2-3,NA,TRBV6-5,CASSARQRTDTQYF,TGTGCCAGCAGTGCGAGGCAGAGAACAGATACGCAGTATTTT
NA,TRBJ2-1,NA,TRBV5-1,CASSLGAPNNEQFF,TGCGCCAGCAGCTTGGGGGCCCCGAACAATGAGCAGTTCTTC
NA,TRBJ2-2,NA,TRBV5-6,CASSLVGRLGGELFF,TGTGCCAGCAGCTTGGTGGGCCGCTTGGGCGGGGAGCTGTTTTTT
NA,TRBJ2-7,TRBD2,TRBV7-8,CASSLAPAGREQYF,TGTGCCAGCAGCTTAGCTCCAGCGGGGCGCGAGCAGTACTTC
NA,TRBJ2-7,TRBD2,TRBV5-1,CASSLEAGGPFEQYF,TGCGCCAGCAGCTTGGAGGCGGGGGGGCCGTTCGAGCAGTACTTC
NA,TRBJ1-1,NA,TRBV28,CASTINRGPTEAFF,TGTGCCAGCACCATTAATCGCGGCCCAACTGAAGCTTTCTTT
NA,TRBJ2-2,NA,TRBV6-4,CASSPRAGATGELFF,TGTGCCAGCAGTCCTCGGGCAGGGGCGACCGGGGAGCTGTTTTTT
few,TRBJ1-5,NA,TRBV5-5,CASSLIGGDQPQHF,TGTGCCAGCAGCCTAATAGGGGGGGATCAGCCCCAGCATTTT
once,TRBJ1-1,TRBD1,TRBV18,CASSPTDRGGEAFF,TGTGCCAGCTCACCAACAGACAGGGGAGGTGAAGCTTTCTTT
NA,TRBJ2-1,NA,TRBV5-1,CASSLDSPSYNEQFF,TGCGCCAGCAGCTTGGACAGTCCCTCCTACAATGAGCAGTTCTTC
NA,TRBJ1-3,NA,TRBV7-8,CASSSDSNSGNTIYF,TGTGCCAGCAGCTCGGACAGTAACTCTGGAAACACCATATATTTT
NA,TRBJ2-7,NA,TRBV9,CASSPSAQGYYEQYF,TGTGCCAGCAGCCCCAGTGCGCAGGGCTACTACGAGCAGTACTTC
NA,TRBJ1-1,NA,TRBV30,CAWYPPRGGNTEAFF,TGTGCCTGGTACCCACCTAGGGGGGGAAACACTGAAGCTTTCTTT
NA,TRBJ1-4,NA,TRBV11-2,CASSSGSKAKLFF,TGTGCCAGCAGCTCGGGGTCCAAGGCAAAACTGTTTTTT
NA,TRBJ2-2,NA,TRBV10-3,CAISDTRANTGELFF,TGTGCCATCAGTGATACCAGGGCGAACACCGGGGAGCTGTTTTTT
few,TRBJ1-2,NA,TRBV6-5,CASSSPLGGYTF,TGTGCCAGCAGCTCCCCCCTAGGTGGCTACACCTTC
NA,TRBJ2-2,NA,TRBV10-3,CAISRGMGTGELFF,TGTGCCATCAGCCGGGGGATGGGGACCGGGGAGCTGTTTTTT
NA,TRBJ2-3,TRBD1,TRBV5-8,CASSLGQGTTDTQYF,TGTGCCAGCAGCTTGGGACAGGGAACCACAGATACGCAGTATTTT
NA,TRBJ1-4,NA,TRBV10-2,CASSSQVRGEKLFF,TGCGCCAGCAGCTCCCAAGTTCGCGGTGAAAAACTGTTTTTT
NA,TRBJ2-3,TRBD1,TRBV29-1,CSVSWTGEDTQYF,TGCAGCGTCTCATGGACAGGGGAAGATACGCAGTATTTT
NA,TRBJ1-4,NA,TRBV6-1,CASSEEEGYEKLFF,TGTGCCAGCAGTGAAGAGGAGGGTTATGAAAAACTGTTTTTT
NA,TRBJ2-1,NA,TRBV2,CASSPFDMDNEQFF,TGTGCCAGCAGTCCCTTTGACATGGACAATGAGCAGTTCTTC
NA,TRBJ1-2,NA,TRBV6-5,CASSSNDRTSNYGYTF,TGTGCCAGCAGTTCCAACGACAGGACCTCTAACTATGGCTACACCTTC
once,TRBJ1-5,NA,TRBV30,CAWSGGRVYNQPQHF,TGTGCCTGGAGTGGAGGGAGGGTCTACAATCAGCCCCAGCATTTT
NA,TRBJ2-7,TRBD1,TRBV27,CASSPPGTGDHEQYF,TGTGCCAGCAGTCCCCCCGGGACAGGGGACCACGAGCAGTACTTC
NA,TRBJ1-4,TRBD1,TRBV7-2,CASSQSRDRATNEKLFF,TGTGCCAGCAGCCAGTCCCGGGACAGGGCCACTAATGAAAAACTGTTTTTT
NA,TRBJ2-3,NA,TRBV4-3,CASSRVEGGTDTQYF,TGCGCCAGCAGCCGCGTAGAGGGGGGCACAGATACGCAGTATTTT
NA,TRBJ2-7,TRBD1,TRBV5-6,CASSVGTAYEQYF,TGTGCCAGCAGCGTCGGGACAGCCTACGAGCAGTACTTC
NA,TRBJ2-2,TRBD2,TRBV9,CASSYKAGGPAGELFF,TGTGCCAGCAGCTACAAAGCGGGGGGGCCCGCCGGGGAGCTGTTTTTT
NA,TRBJ2-1,TRBD2,TRBV7-6,CASSLAAAGGYNEQFF,TGTGCCAGCAGCTTAGCCGCAGCGGGGGGATACAATGAGCAGTTCTTC
NA,TRBJ1-1,TRBD1,TRBV7-6,CASSLVGTGANTEAFF,TGTGCCAGCAGCTTAGTAGGGACAGGGGCGAACACTGAAGCTTTCTTT
few,TRBJ2-2,TRBD2,TRBV6-5,CASTQLGRGGGELFF,TGTGCCAGCACCCAGTTAGGCCGGGGGGGCGGGGAGCTGTTTTTT
NA,TRBJ1-1,TRBD1,TRBV15,CATTDREEPEAFF,TGTGCCACCACAGACAGGGAAGAACCTGAAGCTTTCTTT
NA,TRBJ2-1,NA,TRBV19,CASSKTGYEQFF,TGTGCCAGTAGCAAAACAGGGTATGAGCAGTTCTTC
NA,TRBJ1-2,NA,TRBV30,CAWSVLRVYGYTF,TGTGCCTGGAGTGTACTCAGGGTCTATGGCTACACCTTC
NA,TRBJ2-2,NA,TRBV10-3,CAITNDSSPTGELFF,TGTGCCATCACCAACGACAGTTCGCCCACCGGGGAGCTGTTTTTT
NA,TRBJ2-7,NA,TRBV6-1,CASSYNYEQYF,TGTGCCAGCAGTTACAATTACGAGCAGTACTTC
NA,TRBJ2-3,NA,TRBV7-6,CASSPGVPTDTQYF,TGTGCCAGCAGCCCGGGGGTCCCCACAGATACGCAGTATTTT
NA,TRBJ2-1,NA,TRBV19,CASSVGRLNNEQFF,TGTGCCAGTAGTGTGGGGCGATTAAACAATGAGCAGTTCTTC